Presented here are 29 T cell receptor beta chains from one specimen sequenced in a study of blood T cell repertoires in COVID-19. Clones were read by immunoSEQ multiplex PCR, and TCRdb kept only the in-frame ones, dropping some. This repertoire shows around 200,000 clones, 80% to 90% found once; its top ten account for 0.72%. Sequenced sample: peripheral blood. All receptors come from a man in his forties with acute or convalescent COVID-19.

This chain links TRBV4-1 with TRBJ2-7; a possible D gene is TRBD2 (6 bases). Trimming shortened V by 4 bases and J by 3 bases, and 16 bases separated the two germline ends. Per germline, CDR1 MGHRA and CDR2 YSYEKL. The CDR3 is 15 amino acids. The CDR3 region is CASSPPSGLDYEQYF. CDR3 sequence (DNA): TGCGCCAGCAGCCCCCCCAGCGGGCTTGACTACGAGCAGTACTTC.

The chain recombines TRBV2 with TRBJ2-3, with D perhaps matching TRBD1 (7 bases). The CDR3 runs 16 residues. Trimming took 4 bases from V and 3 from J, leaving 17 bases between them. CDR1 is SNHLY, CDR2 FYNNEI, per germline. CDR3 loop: CASSVSGGPRTDTQYF. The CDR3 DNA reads TGTGCCAGCAGTGTCTCAGGGGGGCCCCGGACAGATACGCAGTATTTT.

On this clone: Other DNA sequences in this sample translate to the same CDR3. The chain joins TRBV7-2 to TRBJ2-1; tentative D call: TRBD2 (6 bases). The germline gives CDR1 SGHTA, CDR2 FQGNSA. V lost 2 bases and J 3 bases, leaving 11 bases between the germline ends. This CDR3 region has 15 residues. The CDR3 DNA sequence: TGTGCCAGCAGCTTATCATCGGGAGTCTACAATGAGCAGTTCTTC. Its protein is CASSLSSGVYNEQFF. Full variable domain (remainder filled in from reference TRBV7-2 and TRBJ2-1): GAGVSQSPSNKVTEKGKDVELRCDPISGHTALYWYRQSLGQGLEFLIYFQGNSAPDKSGLPSDRFSAERTGGSVSTLTIQRTQQEDSAVYLCASSLSSGVYNEQFFGPGTRLTVL.

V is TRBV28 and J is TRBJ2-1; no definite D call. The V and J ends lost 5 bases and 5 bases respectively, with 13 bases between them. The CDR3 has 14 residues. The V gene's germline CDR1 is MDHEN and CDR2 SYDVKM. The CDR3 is CASSGALPNNEQFF. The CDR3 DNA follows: TGTGCCAGCAGTGGTGCCCTACCTAACAATGAGCAGTTCTTC.

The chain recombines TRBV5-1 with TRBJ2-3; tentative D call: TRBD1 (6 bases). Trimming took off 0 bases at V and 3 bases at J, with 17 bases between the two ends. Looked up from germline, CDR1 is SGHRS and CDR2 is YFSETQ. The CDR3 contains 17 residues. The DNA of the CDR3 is TGCGCCAGCAGCTTGGGGCTCGGCCAGGGGAGTACAGATACGCAGTATTTT. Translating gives CASSLGLGQGSTDTQYF.

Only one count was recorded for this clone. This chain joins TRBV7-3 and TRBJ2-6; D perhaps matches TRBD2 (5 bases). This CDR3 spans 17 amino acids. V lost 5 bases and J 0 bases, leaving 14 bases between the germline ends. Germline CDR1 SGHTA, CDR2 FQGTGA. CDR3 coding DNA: TGTGCCAGCAGCAAGCCCACGGGAAGCTCTGGGGCCAACGTCCTGACTTTC. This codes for CASSKPTGSSGANVLTF.

The CDR3 loop reads CASSSRTENSPLHF. In nucleotides, the CDR3 is TGTGCCAGCAGTTCCCGGACAGAAAATTCACCCCTCCACTTT. The chain employs TRBV6-5 and TRBJ1-6; D is perhaps TRBD1 (6 bases). CDR1 is MNHEY, CDR2 SVGAGI, per germline. The CDR3 has 14 residues. Trimming left V 4 bases short and J 7 bases short, with 11 bases between.

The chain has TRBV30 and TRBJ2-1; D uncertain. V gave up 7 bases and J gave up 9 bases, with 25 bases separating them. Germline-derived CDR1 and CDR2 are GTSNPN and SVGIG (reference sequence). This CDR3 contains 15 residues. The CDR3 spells CASTKSRSLYVEQFF. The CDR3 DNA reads TGTGCCTCCACCAAGTCGCGGAGCCTGTACGTTGAGCAGTTCTTC.

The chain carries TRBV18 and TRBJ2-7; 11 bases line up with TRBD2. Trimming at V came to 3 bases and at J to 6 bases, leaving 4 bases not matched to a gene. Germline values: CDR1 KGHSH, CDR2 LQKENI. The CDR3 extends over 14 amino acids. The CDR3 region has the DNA TGTGCCAGCTCACCTAGCGGGAGGGCCGGCGAGCAGTACTTC. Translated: CASSPSGRAGEQYF.

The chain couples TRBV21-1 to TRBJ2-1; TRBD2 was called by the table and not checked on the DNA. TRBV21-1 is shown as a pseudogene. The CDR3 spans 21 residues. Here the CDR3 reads CASSPHAAPTSGGAPYNEQFF. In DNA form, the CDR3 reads TGTGCCAGCAGCCCCCATGCAGCTCCGACTAGCGGGGGGGCCCCCTACAATGAGCAGTTCTTC.

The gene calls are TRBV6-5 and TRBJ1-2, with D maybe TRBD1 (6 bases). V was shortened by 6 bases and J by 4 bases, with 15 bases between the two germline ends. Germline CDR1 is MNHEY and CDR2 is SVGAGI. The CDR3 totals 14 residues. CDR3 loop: CASRSSGTTYGYTF. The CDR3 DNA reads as TGTGCCAGCAGATCCTCCGGGACAACCTATGGCTACACCTTC.

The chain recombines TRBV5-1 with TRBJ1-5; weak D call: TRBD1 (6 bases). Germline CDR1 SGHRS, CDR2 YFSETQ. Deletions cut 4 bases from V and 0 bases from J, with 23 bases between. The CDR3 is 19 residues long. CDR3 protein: CASSQYNPLDRNSNQPQHF. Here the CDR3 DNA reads TGCGCCAGCAGCCAATACAACCCGCTGGACAGAAATAGCAATCAGCCCCAGCATTTT. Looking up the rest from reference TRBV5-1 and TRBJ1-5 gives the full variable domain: KAGVTQTPRYLIKTRGQQVTLSCSPISGHRSVSWYQQTPGQGLQFLFEYFSETQRNKGNFPGRFSGRQFSNSRSEMNVSTLELGDSALYLCASSQYNPLDRNSNQPQHFGDGTRLSIL.

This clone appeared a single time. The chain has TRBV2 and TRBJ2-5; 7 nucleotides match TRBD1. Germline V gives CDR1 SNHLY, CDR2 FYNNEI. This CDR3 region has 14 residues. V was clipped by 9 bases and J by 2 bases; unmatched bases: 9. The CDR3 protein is CASRKATGQETQYF. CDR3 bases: TGTGCCAGTAGAAAAGCGACAGGGCAAGAGACCCAGTACTTC.

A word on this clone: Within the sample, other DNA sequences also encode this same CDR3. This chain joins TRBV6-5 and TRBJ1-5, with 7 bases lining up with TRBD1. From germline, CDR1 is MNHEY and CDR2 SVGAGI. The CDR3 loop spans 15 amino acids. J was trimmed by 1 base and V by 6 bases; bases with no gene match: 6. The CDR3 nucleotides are TGTGCCAGCAGCCGACAGGGAGGCAGCAATCAGCCCCAGCATTTT. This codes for CASSRQGGSNQPQHF.

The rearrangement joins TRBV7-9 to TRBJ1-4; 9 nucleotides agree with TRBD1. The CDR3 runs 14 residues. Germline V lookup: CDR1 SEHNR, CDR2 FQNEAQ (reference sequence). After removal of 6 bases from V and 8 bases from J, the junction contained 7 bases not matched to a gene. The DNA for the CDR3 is TGTGCCAGCAGACGGACAGGGGAGTCGGAAAAACTGTTTTTT. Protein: CASRRTGESEKLFF.

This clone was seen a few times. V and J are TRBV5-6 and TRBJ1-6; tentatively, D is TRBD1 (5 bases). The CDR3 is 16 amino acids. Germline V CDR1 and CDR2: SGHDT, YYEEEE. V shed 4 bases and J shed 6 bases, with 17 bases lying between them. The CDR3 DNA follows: TGTGCCAGCAGCCCCAGCCCCGACAGCACTAATTCACCCCTCCACTTT. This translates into CASSPSPDSTNSPLHF.

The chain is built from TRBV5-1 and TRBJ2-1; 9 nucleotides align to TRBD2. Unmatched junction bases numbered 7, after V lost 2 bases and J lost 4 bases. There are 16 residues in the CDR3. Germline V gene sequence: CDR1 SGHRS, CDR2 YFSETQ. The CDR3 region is CASSFGGRGGYNEQFF. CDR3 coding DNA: TGCGCCAGCAGCTTCGGCGGGCGGGGGGGTTACAATGAGCAGTTCTTC.

For the CDR3, the DNA is TGCGCCAGCAGCGTGAGTAGGGGGCCAGGGGGCGCGAGGACTGAAGCTTTCTTT. This gives the protein CASSVSRGPGGARTEAFF. The V gene is TRBV5-1, the J gene TRBJ1-1, with 8 positions matching TRBD1. Germline values: CDR1 SGHRS, CDR2 YFSETQ. The CDR3 contains 18 residues. Germline trimming cut 4 bases from V and 5 bases from J; bases unmatched to any gene: 19.

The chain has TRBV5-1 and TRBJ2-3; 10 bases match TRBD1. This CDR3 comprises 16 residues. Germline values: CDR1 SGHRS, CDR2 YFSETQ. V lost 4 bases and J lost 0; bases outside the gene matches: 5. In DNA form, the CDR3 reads TGCGCCAGCAGCGTGATGGGACAGGGGAGCACAGATACGCAGTATTTT. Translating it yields CASSVMGQGSTDTQYF.

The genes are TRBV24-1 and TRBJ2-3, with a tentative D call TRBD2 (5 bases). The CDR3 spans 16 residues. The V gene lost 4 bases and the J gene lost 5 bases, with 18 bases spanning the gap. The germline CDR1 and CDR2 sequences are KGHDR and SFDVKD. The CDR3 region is CATSDPVRPEEDTQYF. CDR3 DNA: TGTGCCACCAGTGACCCCGTACGGCCGGAGGAAGATACGCAGTATTTT.

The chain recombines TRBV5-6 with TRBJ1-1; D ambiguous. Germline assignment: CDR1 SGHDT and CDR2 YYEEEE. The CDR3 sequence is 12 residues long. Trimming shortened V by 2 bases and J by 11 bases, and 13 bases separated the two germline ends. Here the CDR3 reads CASSFLIEEAFF. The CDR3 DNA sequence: TGTGCCAGCAGCTTTTTGATCGAGGAGGCTTTCTTT.

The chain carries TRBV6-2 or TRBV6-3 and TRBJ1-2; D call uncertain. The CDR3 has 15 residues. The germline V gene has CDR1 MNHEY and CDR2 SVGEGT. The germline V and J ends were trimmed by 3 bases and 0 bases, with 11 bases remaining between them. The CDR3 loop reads CASSYWPASNYGYTF. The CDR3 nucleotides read TGTGCCAGCAGTTATTGGCCTGCCTCTAACTATGGCTACACCTTC.

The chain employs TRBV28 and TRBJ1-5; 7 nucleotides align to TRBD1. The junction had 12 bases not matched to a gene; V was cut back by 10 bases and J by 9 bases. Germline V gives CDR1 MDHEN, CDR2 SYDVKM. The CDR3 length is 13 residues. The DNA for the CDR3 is TGTGCCACCAGGGGACAGTCAGCAGGGCCCCAGCATTTT. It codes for CATRGQSAGPQHF.

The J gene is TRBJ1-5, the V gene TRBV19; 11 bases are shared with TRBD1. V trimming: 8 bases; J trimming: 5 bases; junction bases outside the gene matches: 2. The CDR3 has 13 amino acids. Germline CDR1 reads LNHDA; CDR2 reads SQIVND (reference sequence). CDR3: CASGGQGDQPQHF. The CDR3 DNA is TGTGCCAGTGGGGGACAGGGGGATCAGCCCCAGCATTTT.

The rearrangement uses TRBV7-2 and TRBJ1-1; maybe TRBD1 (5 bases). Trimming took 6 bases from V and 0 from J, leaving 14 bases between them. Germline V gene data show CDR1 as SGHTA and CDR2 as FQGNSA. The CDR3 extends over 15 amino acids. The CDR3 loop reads CASRLTVIMNTEAFF. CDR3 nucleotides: TGTGCCAGCAGGCTGACAGTTATTATGAACACTGAAGCTTTCTTT.

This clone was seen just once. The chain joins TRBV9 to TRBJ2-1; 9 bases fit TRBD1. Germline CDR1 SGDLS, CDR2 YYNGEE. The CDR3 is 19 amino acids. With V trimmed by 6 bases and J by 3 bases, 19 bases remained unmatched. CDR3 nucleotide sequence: TGTGCCAGCATCGTGGGTATATACAGGGGGCTCCGAAACTACAATGAGCAGTTCTTC. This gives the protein CASIVGIYRGLRNYNEQFF. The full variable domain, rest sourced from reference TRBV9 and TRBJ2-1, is DSGVTQTPKHLITATGQRVTLRCSPRSGDLSVYWYQQSLDQGLQFLIQYYNGEERAKGNILERFSAQQFPDLHSELNLSSLELGDSALYFCASIVGIYRGLRNYNEQFFGPGTRLTVL.

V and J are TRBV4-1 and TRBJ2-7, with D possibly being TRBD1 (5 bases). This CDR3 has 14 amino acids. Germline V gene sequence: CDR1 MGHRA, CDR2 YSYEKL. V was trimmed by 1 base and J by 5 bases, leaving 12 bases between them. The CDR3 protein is CASSQVGAGDEQYF. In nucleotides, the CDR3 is TGCGCCAGCAGCCAAGTAGGGGCTGGGGACGAGCAGTACTTC.

The CDR3 region has the DNA TGTGCCTGGAAACGCCCGGCGGGGGGCTTTCACGAGCAGTACTTC. It encodes CAWKRPAGGFHEQYF. The rearrangement uses TRBV30 and TRBJ2-7, with 8 positions matching TRBD2. Germline CDR1 is GTSNPN and CDR2 is SVGIG (reference sequence). The length of the CDR3 is 15 residues. The V segment lost 4 bases and the J segment 5 bases; nucleotides outside the gene matches: 13.

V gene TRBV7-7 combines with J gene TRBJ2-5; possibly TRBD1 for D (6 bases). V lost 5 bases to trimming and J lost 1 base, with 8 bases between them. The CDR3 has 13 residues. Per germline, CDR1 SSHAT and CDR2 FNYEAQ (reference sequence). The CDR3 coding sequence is TGTGCCAGCAGCACAGGGTTCCAAGAGACCCAGTACTTC. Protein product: CASSTGFQETQYF.